This T cell receptor beta chain was sequenced during a study of vaccination effects on CD4 cells after COVID-19. General observations from the study: Marked clonal contraction was seen in infection- and vaccine-induced clones late after vaccination.

To note about this clone: Its cognate antigen is unknown. A junction end diverges from the germline sequence, so it may reflect a read error.

Assay used: immunoSEQ multiplex PCR; TCRdb lists only in-frame clones, some missing. This sample carries 60,000 to 85,000 clones, roughly 81% of them seen once, and the ten largest clones take roughly 1.5%. Ahead of sequencing, the ViraFEST assay grew antigen-specific CD4+ T cells using viral peptide pools. CD4+ T cells were isolated after less than 13 days of culture. Everyone in the study got two shots of either the BNT162b2 or mRNA-1273 vaccine. This CDR3 has 11 residues. The TCR was taken from a human donor who received a COVID-19 vaccine. This specimen was CD4+ T cells from PBMCs cultured with HCoV-229E spike peptides, taken after COVID-19 vaccination. This rearrangement joins TRBV12-3 or TRBV12-4 to TRBJ1-2; TRBD1 might be the D (6 bases). CDR3 region: CASSGHRDTHF. The CDR3 nucleotides are TGTGCCAGCAGTGGGCACCGGGACACCCACTTC.